This T cell receptor beta chain is drawn from a study of a mutant IDH1 vaccine in newly diagnosed glioma. Time point: week 11, during vaccination. Vaccinated patients received 300 ug of mutant IDH1 20-mer peptide per dose, with topical imiquimod. Newly diagnosed WHO grade 3 or 4 IDH1-mutant, ATRX-lost astrocytomas were identified in the donors. Of note for this clone: Antigen: not known.

The assay was immunoSEQ multiplex PCR, and TCRdb's table has in-frame clones only and misses some. In the table there are 95,000 to 120,000 clones, around 90% of which are singletons. This receptor was taken from a woman aged 45-65 years with glioma. Here the sequenced sample was PBMCs, taken from a glioma patient whose treatment included an IDH1 peptide vaccine.

CDR3 sequence reads: CASSLWLAENNEQFF. CDR3 nucleotides: TGTGCCAGCAGTTTATGGCTAGCGGAAAACAATGAGCAGTTCTTC. The chain has TRBV27 and TRBJ2-1; 7 bases match TRBD2. The CDR3 consists of 15 residues. The V gene end was trimmed by 1 base and the J gene end by 5 bases; junction bases not matched to a gene: 5. Germline lookup yields CDR1 MNHEY and CDR2 SMNVEV (reference sequence).